This T cell receptor (beta chain) was captured by sequencing in a study of blood T cells in healthy people across ages (dated by TCRdb to about 2015). With regard to the full study: Template switching captured roughly one uniquely barcoded TCR beta cDNA molecule per two T cells in model experiments. To track age-related changes in TCR beta repertoire diversity, the study relied on deep sequencing normalized with unique cDNA molecular identifiers. Donors were grouped into four age groups: young (average approximately 16 years), middle-aged (under 40), aged (around 60) and long-lived (about 89). To avoid experimental bias, donors of different ages were randomly spread across the sequencing lanes. The study analyzed two additional independent replicas of 1 million unique cDNA reads from the same blood draw for two donors, one aged 18 to 30 and one aged 80 or older. Results and caveats for the whole study, not just this receptor: Because the CMV infection status of the donors was unknown, age-related changes in expanded clonotypes may potentially have been confounded. As age increased, observed TCR beta diversity per million T cells dropped in a roughly linear way, and a significant reduction was already evident by age around 41. Estimates of total diversity from one million sequenced T cells were regarded as lower bounds and underestimates. Compared with the aged group, the long-lived group had more naive CD4+ T cells, fewer expanded clones and increased TCR diversity, suggesting age selection. Bulk unsorted PBMC profiling prevented conclusive comparison of naive and antigen-experienced compartments. There was a strong correlation between observed TCR beta diversity and the percentage of naive T cells measured by flow cytometry.

This clonotype was seen only a few times. There is no known antigen for this receptor. Base qualities were left out, and no much larger clone turns up one base away. The 39 donors, aged about 6 to 90 years, were systemically healthy Caucasian individuals from Russia. Approximately 10 milliliters of peripheral blood were collected from each donor into EDTA-treated Vacutainer tubes. PBMCs were isolated by Ficoll-Paque density-gradient centrifugation, with at least 7 million obtained per sample. Total RNA, at least 5 micrograms per sample, was extracted from PBMCs with Trizol reagent. For every donor, flow cytometry on a PBMC aliquot measured the percentage of naive CD45RAhigh/CD27high T cells. Library creation used 5' RACE. Data came from an Illumina HiSeq 2500. The second PCR ran for roughly 6 to 11 cycles and used a J-beta primer mix along with a sample-barcoded 5' primer. A template-switch 5' adaptor carrying 12 random nucleotides introduced a unique molecular identifier onto each TCR beta cDNA molecule. Each sample yielded at least 3 million CDR3-containing paired-end reads. First-strand cDNA synthesis was performed from all RNA using the Mint cDNA synthesis kit, with priming by a TRBC-specific oligonucleotide. Following uracil-DNA glycosylase treatment, all cDNA underwent a first 18-cycle PCR with the universal primers M1SS and BC2_uni_R. The authors' analysis ran thus. Normalization of each sample was performed by random selection of 1 million high-quality reads, each carrying a distinct molecular identifier. Instead of being binned into consensus sequences, reads that shared molecular identifiers were thrown out. MiTCR, run with a Q25 quality threshold and the strictest error-elimination algorithm, handled CDR3 identification, clonotype clustering and error correction. A nonparametric unseen species model with Euler transformation was used to estimate a lower bound on total TCR beta diversity. TCRdb reprocessed the public reads (quality trimming at Q25 with fastp, clone calling with MiXCR) and kept in-frame beta chains. Rows are unified per CDR3 protein, each entry keeping the most common DNA and genes. It is TCRdb's table, rather than the study itself, that gives the V and J calls and clone size. A total of about 1.8 million distinct CDR3 sequences appear in this sample, around half of them only once. The ten top clones hold around 2.1% of the sample.

Trimming removed 4 bases from V and 4 bases from J, leaving 11 bases between the germline ends. Counted from cysteine to phenylalanine, this CDR3 has 15 amino acids. The entry retains the CDR3 DNA only, 45 bases that are in frame from base 1. CDR1 and CDR2, per the germline V gene, are MNHEY and SVGAGI. This sequence was found in a woman aged 40 to 50 in good health. The chain links TRBV6-5 with TRBJ1-6; possibly the D gene is TRBD1, per 6 matching bases. The specimen was blood. The encoded CDR3 is CASSLGGLYNSPLHF. The DNA is as follows: TGTGCCAGCAGTTTGGGGGGGCTGTATAATTCACCCCTCCACTTT.